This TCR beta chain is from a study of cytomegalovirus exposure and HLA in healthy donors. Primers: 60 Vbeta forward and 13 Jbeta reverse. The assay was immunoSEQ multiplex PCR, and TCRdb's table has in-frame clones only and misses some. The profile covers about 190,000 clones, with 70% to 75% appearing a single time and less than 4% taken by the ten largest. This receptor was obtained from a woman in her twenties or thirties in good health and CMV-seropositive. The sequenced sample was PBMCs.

The CDR3 loop reads CASNQLAGKNIQYF. Written as DNA, the CDR3 is TGTGCCAGCAACCAACTAGCGGGCAAAAACATTCAGTACTTC. The rearrangement links TRBV6-4 to TRBJ2-4; the match to TRBD2 covers 9 bases. CDR3 length: 14 amino acids. Germline V gives CDR1 MRHNA, CDR2 SNTAGT. Trimming took 7 bases from V and 3 from J; bases not matched to a gene: 4.